This T cell receptor (beta chain) emerged from a study of cytomegalovirus exposure and HLA in healthy donors. Donors came from a validation cohort of over a hundred subjects, distinct from the first 666-subject cohort. V shed 5 bases and J 4 bases; nucleotides not matched to a gene: 8. CDR3 size: 15 residues. Germline V gene lookup returns CDR1 LNHNV and CDR2 YYDKDF (reference sequence). Clones were sequenced by immunoSEQ multiplex PCR, and TCRdb holds only the in-frame ones, with some missing. The data show 130,000 or so clones, with 85% seen just once and approximately 2% held by the top ten. The receptor was derived from a woman aged 25 to 39 in good health and CMV-seronegative. The sequenced sample was PBMCs. This sequence joins TRBV15 and TRBJ1-5; 7 bases are a match to TRBD1. The CDR3 bases are TGTGCCACCAGCCCCAGGGGGACCCATAATCAGCCCCAGCATTTT. Protein product: CATSPRGTHNQPQHF.